This is a list of T cell receptor beta chains from one sample in a study of cytomegalovirus exposure and HLA in healthy donors. Sequenced by immunoSEQ multiplex PCR; TCRdb stores in-frame clones only, minus some. The repertoire consists of approximately 140,000 clones, with almost 90% occurring once and the leading ten covering almost 8%. Source material: PBMCs. These receptor sequences come from a woman aged 18-29 years in good health and CMV-seropositive. The CDR3 runs from the conserved cysteine through the conserved F or W. D genes are given only for firm matches. Clone size, where shown, is once, few, many, or a class for clones that have expanded.

v_gene	j_gene	d_gene	abundance	CDR3aa	CDR3nt
TRBV18	TRBJ2-5	TRBD2	-	CASSPGTSGVETQYF	TGTGCCAGCTCACCTGGGACTAGCGGGGTAGAGACCCAGTACTTC
TRBV6-1	TRBJ2-7	-	-	CASSERQAPYEQYF	TGTGCCAGCAGTGAAAGACAGGCCCCCTACGAGCAGTACTTC
TRBV7-7	TRBJ2-2	TRBD1	-	CASSPGTGSPGELFF	TGTGCTAGCAGCCCTGGGACAGGTTCTCCCGGGGAGCTGTTTTTT
TRBV28	TRBJ1-2	TRBD1	-	CASSLDRPGGYTF	TGTGCCAGCAGTTTGGACAGGCCGGGGGGCTACACCTTC
TRBV7-9	TRBJ2-7	-	-	CASSLGPGAYEQYF	TGTGCCAGCAGCTTAGGGCCAGGGGCCTACGAGCAGTACTTC
TRBV5-1	TRBJ1-2	-	-	CASSRTSRGSDGYTF	TGCGCCAGCAGCCGGACTTCGAGGGGGTCTGATGGCTACACCTTC
TRBV5-4	TRBJ2-1	TRBD1	-	CASSLQGLDINEQFF	TGTGCCAGCAGCTTACAGGGGTTGGACATCAATGAGCAGTTCTTC
TRBV2	TRBJ2-3	TRBD2	-	CASGLAGGWDTQYF	TGTGCCAGCGGACTAGCGGGGGGCTGGGATACGCAGTATTTT
TRBV4-2	TRBJ2-3	TRBD2	-	CASSPGLGGTDTQYF	TGTGCCAGCAGCCCCGGACTAGGGGGCACAGATACGCAGTATTTT
TRBV5-6	TRBJ2-3	-	once	CASSLRRSTDTQYF	TGTGCCAGCAGCTTGAGGAGGAGCACAGATACGCAGTATTTT
TRBV27	TRBJ2-7	TRBD1	-	CASSLKDRGFYEQYF	TGTGCCAGCAGTTTAAAGGACAGGGGTTTCTACGAGCAGTACTTC
TRBV7-8	TRBJ2-7	TRBD2	-	CASSRSSGGPTYEQYF	TGTGCCAGCAGTCGATCTAGCGGGGGACCTACCTACGAGCAGTACTTC
TRBV2	TRBJ2-1	TRBD2	-	CASSLLAGQFF	TGTGCCAGCAGCTTGCTAGCGGGACAGTTCTTC
TRBV5-1	TRBJ1-4	TRBD1	medium-sized	CASKETGSEKLFF	TGCGCCAGCAAAGAGACAGGGAGTGAAAAACTGTTTTTT
TRBV6-1	TRBJ1-1	TRBD1	-	CASRGQGGSTEAFF	TGTGCCAGCAGGGGACAGGGCGGGAGCACTGAAGCTTTCTTT
TRBV4-2	TRBJ2-3	TRBD2	-	CASSQGLAGGATQYF	TGTGCCAGCAGCCAGGGACTAGCGGGAGGGGCTACGCAGTATTTT
TRBV7-2	TRBJ1-3	-	-	CASSLGGLVSGNTIYF	TGTGCCAGCAGCTTGGGGGGGTTGGTCTCTGGAAACACCATATATTTT
TRBV27	TRBJ1-1	-	-	CASSLRRLNTEAFF	TGTGCCAGCAGTTTGAGGAGGTTGAACACTGAAGCTTTCTTT
TRBV6-5	TRBJ1-1	TRBD1	-	CASSSYRGTEAFF	TGTGCCAGCAGTTCCTACAGGGGCACTGAAGCTTTCTTT
TRBV27	TRBJ2-7	TRBD2	-	CASSLVASGSYEQYF	TGTGCCAGCAGTTTAGTCGCTAGCGGATCCTACGAGCAGTACTTC
TRBV28	TRBJ2-6	-	-	CASSGSGANVLTF	TGTGCCAGCTCCGGCTCTGGGGCCAACGTCCTGACTTTC
TRBV7-9	TRBJ1-2	TRBD1	-	CASSSFTGGYGYTF	TGTGCCAGCAGCTCTTTCACAGGGGGCTATGGCTACACCTTC
TRBV10-3	TRBJ2-1	TRBD2	-	CAISEASGRVSEQFF	TGTGCCATCAGTGAGGCTAGCGGGAGAGTCAGTGAGCAGTTCTTC
TRBV18	TRBJ1-1	-	once	CASSPNSRGRNTEAFF	TGTGCCAGCTCCCCGAACTCGAGAGGCAGGAACACTGAAGCTTTCTTT
TRBV5-6	TRBJ2-3	TRBD2	-	CASSPGRADTQYF	TGTGCCAGCAGCCCGGGGAGGGCAGATACGCAGTATTTT
TRBV5-6	TRBJ1-2	-	-	CASSSTDRNYGYTF	TGTGCCAGCAGCTCTACGGACAGAAACTATGGCTACACCTTC
TRBV4-1	TRBJ2-3	-	-	CASSPDGVRTDTQYF	TGCGCCAGCAGCCCCGACGGGGTCCGCACAGATACGCAGTATTTT
TRBV2	TRBJ2-7	TRBD2	few	CASSVRTSAYEQYF	TGTGCCAGCAGTGTAAGGACTAGCGCCTACGAGCAGTACTTC
TRBV30	TRBJ2-4	TRBD1	-	CAWAVQGALASKNIQYF	TGTGCCTGGGCCGTACAGGGGGCGCTAGCCTCGAAAAACATTCAGTACTTC
TRBV30	TRBJ1-2	-	-	CAWRKGLSGYTF	TGTGCCTGGAGAAAGGGACTCTCTGGCTACACCTTC
TRBV10-3	TRBJ2-7	-	-	CAISGAGSYEQYF	TGTGCCATCAGTGGGGCGGGATCCTACGAGCAGTACTTC
TRBV2	TRBJ2-1	TRBD2	-	CASSDQRGRRNEQFF	TGTGCCAGCAGTGATCAGCGGGGGCGGAGGAATGAGCAGTTCTTC
TRBV30	TRBJ2-7	TRBD2	once	CAWSVFGRPYEQYF	TGTGCCTGGAGTGTATTCGGGAGGCCCTACGAGCAGTACTTC
TRBV6-4	TRBJ1-1	TRBD1	few	CASSDSDRGTEAFF	TGTGCCAGCAGTGACTCCGACAGGGGGACTGAAGCTTTCTTT
TRBV23-1	TRBJ2-2	-	-	CASSPGGKRPNTGELFF	TGCGCCAGCAGTCCCGGCGGGAAAAGACCGAACACCGGGGAGCTGTTTTTT
TRBV5-6	TRBJ2-7	TRBD2	-	CASSRTSGGTYEQYF	TGTGCCAGCAGCCGGACTAGCGGGGGGACCTACGAGCAGTACTTC
TRBV7-9	TRBJ2-7	-	-	CASSRSWSSYEQYF	TGTGCCAGCAGTCGTAGTTGGAGCTCCTACGAGCAGTACTTC
TRBV6-1	TRBJ1-4	TRBD1	-	CASSEYTLTGTDNEKLFF	TGTGCCAGCAGTGAATACACACTTACCGGGACAGATAATGAAAAACTGTTTTTT
TRBV28	TRBJ2-5	TRBD2	-	CASSTRSGSLQETQYF	TGTGCCAGCAGTACGCGTAGCGGGAGTTTGCAAGAGACCCAGTACTTC
TRBV4-2	TRBJ1-5	TRBD1	-	CASSQDQGEDQPQHF	TGTGCCAGCAGCCAAGATCAGGGGGAGGATCAGCCCCAGCATTTT
TRBV6-5	TRBJ1-1	-	-	CASKFGQGAGPEAFF	TGTGCCAGCAAGTTTGGTCAAGGAGCGGGACCTGAAGCTTTCTTT
TRBV7-9	TRBJ1-2	-	-	CASVRTGSNYGYTF	TGTGCCAGTGTCCGAACAGGGAGTAACTATGGCTACACCTTC
TRBV27	TRBJ1-5	-	-	CASSAGGRPNQPQHF	TGTGCCAGCAGTGCTGGGGGCCGCCCAAATCAGCCCCAGCATTTT
TRBV19	TRBJ2-7	-	-	CASSRGVQDEQYF	TGTGCCAGTAGCCGGGGTGTTCAAGACGAGCAGTACTTC
TRBV7-8	TRBJ1-1	TRBD1	-	CASSLTGTTEAFF	TGTGCCAGCAGTCTGACAGGGACCACTGAAGCTTTCTTT
TRBV27	TRBJ2-5	-	once	CASSRGGPPEETQYF	TGTGCCAGCAGCCGGGGTGGGCCCCCAGAAGAGACCCAGTACTTC
TRBV5-1	TRBJ2-1	-	-	CASSADNEQFF	TGCGCCAGCAGCGCGGACAATGAGCAGTTCTTC
TRBV28	TRBJ1-2	TRBD1	-	CASSLTGGSGYTF	TGTGCCAGCAGTTTGACAGGGGGAAGTGGCTACACCTTC
TRBV13	TRBJ2-6	-	-	CASSPRQARANVLTF	TGTGCCAGCAGCCCCCGCCAGGCCCGGGCCAACGTCCTGACTTTC
TRBV18	TRBJ2-5	-	once	CASSPDSSETQYF	TGTGCCAGCTCACCGGACTCTTCTGAGACCCAGTACTTC
TRBV29-1	TRBJ2-1	-	-	CSVDQGTDEQFF	TGCAGCGTTGATCAGGGAACCGATGAGCAGTTCTTC
TRBV5-1	TRBJ2-7	TRBD1	-	CASSLSGGSYEQYF	TGCGCCAGCAGCTTGTCAGGGGGCTCCTACGAGCAGTACTTC
TRBV5-4	TRBJ1-6	-	-	CASSLPDSHNSPLHF	TGTGCCAGCAGCTTGCCCGACAGTCATAATTCACCCCTCCACTTT
TRBV9	TRBJ2-7	-	-	CASSVNLGGVNEQYF	TGTGCCAGCAGCGTAAATCTCGGAGGAGTTAACGAGCAGTACTTC